These T cell receptor beta chains were read from a single sample in a study of blood T cell repertoires in COVID-19. Libraries were prepared by immunoSEQ multiplex PCR; TCRdb keeps only in-frame clonotypes and omits some of them. Among 170,000 or so clones listed, approximately 78% were seen once. The sample taken for sequencing was PBMCs or T cells enriched from blood (not recorded which). Receptor source: a woman aged 45-60 years who had recovered from COVID-19. Each CDR3 is given with its conserved first and last residue. The order of the fields is CDR3 protein, CDR3 DNA, V gene, clone size, CDR3 length, D gene, J gene. The D gene is left open where the match is weak. A row's size may be missing; if present it is once, few, many or a size class.

CDR3aa: CASSFTRDRYEQYF
CDR3nt: TGTGCCAGCAGCTTTACGCGGGATAGGTACGAGCAGTACTTC
v_gene: TRBV7-2
abundance: once
len: 14
d_gene: NA
j_gene: TRBJ2-7

CDR3aa: CASSTGNNYGYTF
CDR3nt: TGTGCCAGCAGTACAGGGAATAACTATGGCTACACCTTC
v_gene: TRBV12-3/TRBV12-4
abundance: NA
len: 13
d_gene: NA
j_gene: TRBJ1-2

CDR3aa: CASSLSDRGPTNEKLFF
CDR3nt: TGTGCCAGCAGCCTTTCGGACAGGGGTCCAACTAATGAAAAACTGTTTTTT
v_gene: TRBV3-1/TRBV3-2
abundance: few
len: 17
d_gene: TRBD1
j_gene: TRBJ1-4

CDR3aa: CASSLGGQGREGEQFF
CDR3nt: TGTGCCAGCAGCTTGGGGGGACAGGGTCGGGAGGGTGAGCAGTTCTTC
v_gene: TRBV5-4
abundance: once
len: 16
d_gene: NA
j_gene: TRBJ2-1

CDR3aa: CASSPAAGSPYEQYF
CDR3nt: TGTGCCAGCTCACCTGCAGCGGGGTCCCCCTACGAGCAGTACTTC
v_gene: TRBV18
abundance: NA
len: 15
d_gene: TRBD2
j_gene: TRBJ2-7

CDR3aa: CASTLRTEAFF
CDR3nt: TGTGCCAGCACCCTTAGAACCGAAGCTTTCTTT
v_gene: TRBV28
abundance: once
len: 11
d_gene: NA
j_gene: TRBJ1-1

CDR3aa: CASSLTGTISEQYF
CDR3nt: TGTGCCAGCAGCTTGACAGGGACTATCAGCGAGCAGTACTTC
v_gene: TRBV5-5
abundance: NA
len: 14
d_gene: NA
j_gene: TRBJ2-7

CDR3aa: CASSSSTGNNEQFF
CDR3nt: TGTGCCAGCAGTTCCTCGACAGGGAACAATGAGCAGTTCTTC
v_gene: TRBV6-6
abundance: few
len: 14
d_gene: TRBD1
j_gene: TRBJ2-1

CDR3aa: CASSSTRDTQYF
CDR3nt: TGTGCCAGCTCATCAACGCGAGATACGCAGTATTTT
v_gene: TRBV18
abundance: NA
len: 12
d_gene: NA
j_gene: TRBJ2-3

CDR3aa: CAWTGTEGYNSPLHF
CDR3nt: TGTGCCTGGACCGGGACAGAAGGCTATAATTCACCCCTCCACTTT
v_gene: TRBV30
abundance: once
len: 15
d_gene: TRBD1
j_gene: TRBJ1-6

CDR3aa: CASSPRARTEAFF
CDR3nt: TGTGCCAGCAGCCCGAGGGCGCGGACTGAAGCTTTCTTT
v_gene: TRBV28
abundance: NA
len: 13
d_gene: NA
j_gene: TRBJ1-1

CDR3aa: CASSFKGPNQPQHF
CDR3nt: TGTGCCAGCAGCTTTAAGGGGCCCAATCAGCCCCAGCATTTT
v_gene: TRBV7-9
abundance: NA
len: 14
d_gene: NA
j_gene: TRBJ1-5

CDR3aa: CASSLGALFDRGHEQYF
CDR3nt: TGCGCCAGCAGCTTGGGGGCGCTCTTTGACAGGGGCCACGAGCAGTACTTC
v_gene: TRBV5-1
abundance: NA
len: 17
d_gene: TRBD1
j_gene: TRBJ2-7

CDR3aa: CASSLALESETQYF
CDR3nt: TGTGCCAGCTCACTAGCTCTAGAATCGGAGACCCAGTACTTC
v_gene: TRBV18
abundance: NA
len: 14
d_gene: NA
j_gene: TRBJ2-5

CDR3aa: CASSLGLAAGAGIDTQYF
CDR3nt: TGTGCCAGCAGCTTGGGCCTCGCAGCGGGAGCGGGGATAGATACGCAGTATTTT
v_gene: TRBV7-9
abundance: NA
len: 18
d_gene: TRBD2
j_gene: TRBJ2-3

CDR3aa: CASSPGLAGADEQFF
CDR3nt: TGCGCCAGCAGCCCAGGACTAGCGGGGGCGGATGAGCAGTTCTTC
v_gene: TRBV5-1
abundance: few
len: 15
d_gene: TRBD2
j_gene: TRBJ2-1

CDR3aa: CASSVGGSGAGDEQYF
CDR3nt: TGTGCCAGCAGCGTAGGAGGTTCTGGGGCCGGCGACGAGCAGTACTTC
v_gene: TRBV9
abundance: NA
len: 16
d_gene: NA
j_gene: TRBJ2-7

CDR3aa: CASSQELASSYEQYF
CDR3nt: TGTGCCAGCAGCCAAGAATTGGCCAGCTCCTACGAGCAGTACTTC
v_gene: TRBV3-1/TRBV3-2
abundance: NA
len: 15
d_gene: NA
j_gene: TRBJ2-7

CDR3aa: CATDAGALSGYTF
CDR3nt: TGCGCCACCGACGCGGGGGCGCTTAGTGGCTACACCTTC
v_gene: TRBV10-2
abundance: NA
len: 13
d_gene: NA
j_gene: TRBJ1-2

CDR3aa: CASNRTSGYEQYF
CDR3nt: TGTGCCAGCAACCGGACTAGCGGATACGAGCAGTACTTC
v_gene: TRBV5-4
abundance: NA
len: 13
d_gene: TRBD2
j_gene: TRBJ2-7

CDR3aa: CASSLDRWGDYASYNEQFF
CDR3nt: TGTGCCAGCAGTTTAGATCGGTGGGGGGACTACGCATCCTACAATGAGCAGTTCTTC
v_gene: TRBV28
abundance: NA
len: 19
d_gene: TRBD2
j_gene: TRBJ2-1

CDR3aa: CASSQGRGAYNEQFF
CDR3nt: TGTGCCAGCAGCCAGGGCAGGGGGGCCTACAATGAGCAGTTCTTC
v_gene: TRBV5-4
abundance: NA
len: 15
d_gene: NA
j_gene: TRBJ2-1

CDR3aa: CASSPIGGLSNQPQHF
CDR3nt: TGTGCCAGCAGCCCCATCGGGGGGCTCAGCAATCAGCCCCAGCATTTT
v_gene: TRBV7-9
abundance: NA
len: 16
d_gene: NA
j_gene: TRBJ1-5

CDR3aa: CASQGQDSPLHF
CDR3nt: TGTGCCAGTCAGGGGCAAGATTCACCCCTCCACTTT
v_gene: TRBV28
abundance: NA
len: 12
d_gene: NA
j_gene: TRBJ1-6

CDR3aa: CASRGQGARGANVLTF
CDR3nt: TGTGCCAGCAGGGGACAGGGGGCGCGAGGGGCCAACGTCCTGACTTTC
v_gene: TRBV28
abundance: NA
len: 16
d_gene: TRBD1
j_gene: TRBJ2-6

CDR3aa: CASSYSSQSYEQYF
CDR3nt: TGTGCCAGCAGTTACTCTTCCCAATCCTACGAGCAGTACTTC
v_gene: TRBV6-5
abundance: NA
len: 14
d_gene: NA
j_gene: TRBJ2-7

CDR3aa: CASRSRLSGNTIYF
CDR3nt: TGTGCCAGCAGGTCCAGACTCTCTGGAAACACCATATATTTT
v_gene: TRBV5-6
abundance: NA
len: 14
d_gene: NA
j_gene: TRBJ1-3

CDR3aa: CASSSDRVNEKLFF
CDR3nt: TGTGCCAGCAGTTCGGACAGGGTGAATGAAAAACTGTTTTTT
v_gene: TRBV27
abundance: few
len: 14
d_gene: TRBD1
j_gene: TRBJ1-4